This T cell receptor beta chain was found in a study of immune characterization of retroperitoneal liposarcoma. Germline V gene data show CDR1 as MNHEY and CDR2 as SVGEGT. This CDR3 is built from 13 residues. V lost 6 bases and J 13 bases, leaving 19 bases between the germline ends. In this sample, this clonotype turned up a few times. TCRdb re-analysed the PCR reads in MiXCR, keeping a single row per CDR3 protein. Here the sample spans approximately 10,000 distinct CDR3 sequences, around a quarter being singletons. This clonotype originated in a female donor with retroperitoneal liposarcoma. V usage is TRBV6-2 or TRBV6-3 and J usage is TRBJ2-1; the D is unclear. The sample comprised tumor tissue. CDR3: CASSYHIKETQFF. CDR3 bases: TGTGCCAGCAGCTACCATATCAAAGAGACCCAGTTCTTC.